This T cell receptor (beta chain) was recovered during a study of metastatic and nonmetastatic thyroid tumors. Study as a whole: Across blood and tumor or nodule tissue, repertoires from malignant and benign thyroid patients were compared with one another.

Authors' analysis steps: CDR3 differences across clinicopathological groups were used to build a distant-metastasis classifier for papillary thyroid cancer. TCRdb used MiXCR to call clones anew from the PCR reads. The V and J calls come from TCRdb's annotation, not from the publication. The profile shows some 20,000 clones, around a quarter of them singletons. There were no patients who had received any treatment before thyroid surgery. As to this clone: An end of the junction differs from the germline gene, which may be a read error.

This CDR3 spans 15 amino acids. Per germline, CDR1 SNHLY and CDR2 FYNNEI. The chain joins TRBV2 to TRBJ1-5; no firm D call. The specimen sequenced was tumor tissue. The source is a female donor with papillary thyroid cancer or a benign thyroid nodule (not recorded which). Some clones in this sample may be carry-over from other donors' samples. This CDR3 is CASSERGGINHPQHF. The CDR3 nucleotides are TGTGCCAGCAGTGAACGGGGTGGGATCAATCATCCCCAGCATTTT.